Detailed here is one TCR beta chain. V trimming: 5 bases; J trimming: 5 bases; junction bases outside the gene matches: 7. The germline V gene has CDR1 SGHTA and CDR2 FQGTGA. This CDR3 region has 15 residues. As processed by the authors: Reference gene primer amplification yielded estimated nucleated cell counts. The table came from immunoSEQ multiplex PCR; TCRdb's copy has only in-frame clones and leaves some out. The V and J calls and the clone size are those of that table, but D and trimming were determined from the DNA. The repertoire holds about 17,000 clones, with more than 75% as singletons. This specimen comes from a study of blood T cell repertoires in COVID-19. Turning to the study itself: From the United States, Italy and Spain came samples of acute and convalescent COVID-19.

Sequenced material: peripheral blood. The genes are TRBV7-3 and TRBJ1-4, with TRBD1 matching 8 bases. This sequence was found in a man in his fifties or sixties with active COVID-19. The CDR3 region has the DNA TGTGCCAGCAGCCCGGGGACAGGCACAAATGAAAAACTGTTTTTT. Translated, it gives CASSPGTGTNEKLFF.